This T cell receptor beta chain is from a study of naive CD8 T cells in extremely preterm neonates. Points from the study as a whole: Compared with older groups, preterm CDR3s were shorter, with fewer N additions and less trimming.

Without labor or membrane rupture, elective cesareans at roughly 37-41 weeks supplied term cord blood. Sorted cells: live naive CD8+ T cells, CD45RA+CCR7+, Annexin V-negative. The CDR3 consists of 12 residues. V shed 4 bases, J shed 6 bases, and the junction held 2 bases outside the gene matches. The germline V gene has CDR1 MNHNY and CDR2 SVGAGI (reference sequence). Measured with immunoSEQ multiplex PCR; TCRdb has only the in-frame clones, and not every one. Of 6,500 or so clones in the sample, about 98% were seen once. This clone has a single count. Its antigen is unidentified. The sequenced sample was naive CD8+ T cells from cord blood. This sequence joins TRBV6-6 and TRBJ1-1; 7 bases align to TRBD1. The sequence was collected from a newborn in good health. CDR3 residues: CASSLGGSEAFF. The CDR3 DNA reads as TGTGCCAGCAGTTTAGGGGGCTCTGAAGCTTTCTTT.